This T cell receptor beta chain originates from a study of breast tumors, draining lymph nodes, adjacent tissues. General study findings and limits: Tumor and nontumor repertoires were significantly more similar in luminal-like than in basal-like breast cancer. Tumors had less TCR diversity than lymph nodes, more than nontumor tissue. Findings are consistent with lymph node origin and intratumoral expansion of most tumor T cells.

Each CDR3 protein gets one entry after TCRdb re-called the multiplex PCR reads with MiXCR. The profile covers over 60,000 distinct CDR3 sequences, with 57% appearing a single time and around 19% taken by the ten largest. The CDR3 covers 15 residues. Trimming stripped 4 bases from V and 2 bases from J, with 13 bases between. Germline values: CDR1 KGHDR, CDR2 SFDVKD. Remarks on this clonotype: The antigen remains undetermined.

This sequence was found in a female donor with breast cancer. Some clones in this sample may be carry-over from other donors' samples. The sample was breast tumor tissue. The chain employs TRBV24-1 and TRBJ2-5, with a weak D call TRBD2 (5 bases). The chain's CDR3 is CATSDPGEPQETQYF. The CDR3 bases are TGTGCCACCAGTGACCCCGGGGAACCGCAAGAGACCCAGTACTTC.